These 14 T cell receptor beta chains were sequenced from one sample in a study of shared clonotypes between healthy human individuals. Here immunoSEQ multiplex PCR was the method, and the copy in TCRdb shows in-frame clones only, minus some. Among some 2.3 million clones listed, approximately 95% were seen once. Sequences were obtained from naive CD4+ T cells from PBMCs. Subset of the sample: CD45RA+ positively selected. The origin of the receptors is a man between 18 and 29 years old in good health. Some clones in this sample may be carry-over from other donors' samples.

V usage is TRBV10-3 and J usage is TRBJ2-7, with D hard to call. Germline lookup yields CDR1 ENHRY and CDR2 SYGVKD. The V gene lost 8 bases and the J gene lost 4 bases, with 21 bases spanning the gap. This CDR3 is built from 15 residues. The CDR3 reads CAIRSVKDRLYEQYF. CDR3 nucleotide sequence: TGTGCCATCCGTTCAGTTAAAGACCGACTGTACGAGCAGTACTTC.

The chain carries TRBV5-1 and TRBJ2-4, with 10 bases aligning to TRBD2. Looked up from germline, CDR1 is SGHRS and CDR2 is YFSETQ. The V gene end was trimmed by 4 bases and the J gene end by 8 bases; junction bases not matched to a gene: 6. This CDR3 spans 14 amino acids. CDR3 sequence reads: CASSPSSGSDIQYF. Here the CDR3 DNA reads TGCGCCAGCAGCCCCTCTAGCGGGAGTGACATTCAGTACTTC.

This chain connects TRBV5-1 to TRBJ1-3, with D perhaps TRBD1 (5 bases). The CDR3 runs 16 residues. Trimming stripped 0 bases from V and 4 bases from J, with 14 bases between. CDR1 SGHRS and CDR2 YFSETQ come from the germline V gene. CDR3 in DNA: TGCGCCAGCAGCTTGGCCGGCAGGGCGGTCGGAAACACCATATATTTT. This encodes CASSLAGRAVGNTIYF.

The V gene is TRBV5-1, the J gene TRBJ2-3; 7 nucleotides match TRBD2. J was trimmed by 1 base and V by 4 bases; bases with no gene match: 6. The germline V gene has CDR1 SGHRS and CDR2 YFSETQ. The length of the CDR3 is 15 residues. As DNA, the CDR3 is TGCGCCAGCAGCCCCCGTCGGGGGGGCACAGATACGCAGTATTTT. It encodes CASSPRRGGTDTQYF.

In its sample, this clone was seen once. The chain recombines TRBV5-6 with TRBJ1-1; D possibly corresponds to TRBD1 (6 bases). The CDR3 sequence is 15 residues long. V dropped 0 bases and J dropped 5 bases, with 14 bases sitting between them. In germline, CDR1 is SGHDT, CDR2 YYEEEE. CDR3 bases: TGTGCCAGCAGCTTGGTAAGCCAGGGGCTTACTGAAGCTTTCTTT. The encoded protein is CASSLVSQGLTEAFF.

This rearrangement joins TRBV5-1 to TRBJ2-2; 8 nucleotides match TRBD1. The CDR3 length is 15 residues. V trimming: 7 bases; J trimming: 0 bases; junction bases outside the gene matches: 5. Germline V gene data show CDR1 as SGHRS and CDR2 as YFSETQ. CDR3 DNA: TGCGCCAGCGGACAGGGCTCTTCGAACACCGGGGAGCTGTTTTTT. Amino acids: CASGQGSSNTGELFF.

The genes are TRBV30 and TRBJ2-1; D call uncertain. Germline values: CDR1 GTSNPN, CDR2 SVGIG (reference sequence). The CDR3 spans 11 residues. The V end was cut by 0 bases, the J end by 7 bases, with 4 bases between. The chain's CDR3 is CAWSVINEQFF. The CDR3 DNA reads TGTGCCTGGAGTGTAATTAATGAGCAGTTCTTC.

This clone has only one observation. The genes are TRBV11-2 and TRBJ1-5; TRBD1 is a possible D gene (5 bases). There are 17 residues in the CDR3. V was pared by 2 bases and J by 0 bases, with 14 bases between. Looked up from germline, CDR1 is SGHAT and CDR2 is FQNNGV. CDR3 coding DNA: TGTGCCAGCAGCTTATCCTCCGGGACGGGTAGCAATCAGCCCCAGCATTTT. This sequence encodes CASSLSSGTGSNQPQHF.

This chain links TRBV28 with TRBJ2-2; possibly TRBD1 for D (5 bases). V gave up 5 bases and J gave up 3 bases, with 25 bases separating them. This CDR3 contains 19 residues. In germline, CDR1 is MDHEN, CDR2 SYDVKM. CDR3 coding DNA: TGTGCCAGCAGTCCCATATATCCCACCAGACAGACAGACACCGGGGAGCTGTTTTTT. This translates into CASSPIYPTRQTDTGELFF. The entire variable domain, with the rest obtained from reference TRBV28 and TRBJ2-2, is as follows: DVKVTQSSRYLVKRTGEKVFLECVQDMDHENMFWYRQDPGLGLRLIYFSYDVKMKEKGDIPEGYSVSREKKERFSLILESASTNQTSMYLCASSPIYPTRQTDTGELFFGEGSRLTVL.

This rearrangement joins TRBV28 to TRBJ2-2; TRBD2 agrees at 8 bases. There are 16 residues in the CDR3. Germline CDR1 MDHEN, CDR2 SYDVKM. V gave up 3 bases and J gave up 10 bases; unmatched junction bases: 13. The CDR3 nucleotides read TGTGCCAGCAGTTTCCCCGGGGGTAGCGGGAAAGTGGAGCTGTTTTTT. It codes for CASSFPGGSGKVELFF.

V gene TRBV5-8 combines with J gene TRBJ1-2; no clear D. The CDR3 has 15 amino acids. CDR1 and CDR2 from the germline V gene are SGHTS and YDEGEE. V lost 0 bases to trimming and J lost 0 bases, with 9 bases between them. DNA of the CDR3: TGTGCCAGCAGCTTGGGCAGCTATTCTAACTATGGCTACACCTTC. This translates into CASSLGSYSNYGYTF.

The CDR3 reads CASSLDPTGGTDTQYF. The CDR3 DNA reads as TGTGCCAGCAGCTTAGATCCGACAGGGGGCACAGATACGCAGTATTTT. This rearrangement joins TRBV11-2 to TRBJ2-3, with TRBD1 identical over 8 bases. Per germline, CDR1 SGHAT and CDR2 FQNNGV. This CDR3 has 16 residues. Trimming removed 0 bases from V and 1 base from J; junction bases left unmatched: 3.

The gene calls are TRBV7-9 and TRBJ1-4; a weak D match, TRBD1 (6 bases). The CDR3 runs 15 residues. Between the trimmed V and J ends, which lost 1 base and 5 bases, there was a span of 11 bases. CDR1 is SEHNR and CDR2 is FQNEAQ in the germline V gene (reference sequence). The DNA of the CDR3 is TGTGCCAGCAGCTTAGGGGCAGGGGAAAATGAAAAACTGTTTTTT. Translation gives CASSLGAGENEKLFF. Full variable domain (rest looked up from reference TRBV7-9 and TRBJ1-4): DTGVSQNPRHKITKRGQNVTFRCDPISEHNRLYWYRQTLGQGPEFLTYFQNEAQLEKSRLLSDRFSAERPKGSFSTLEIQRTEQGDSAMYLCASSLGAGENEKLFFGSGTQLSVL.

The genes are TRBV4-1 and TRBJ2-1, with 8 bases that match TRBD2. CDR1 is MGHRA, CDR2 YSYEKL, per germline. V gave up 4 bases and J gave up 8 bases; unmatched junction bases: 7. The CDR3 is 14 amino acids. The CDR3 DNA sequence: TGCGCCAGCAGCCTGAATAGCGGGATTGATGAGCAGTTCTTC. It is translated as CASSLNSGIDEQFF.